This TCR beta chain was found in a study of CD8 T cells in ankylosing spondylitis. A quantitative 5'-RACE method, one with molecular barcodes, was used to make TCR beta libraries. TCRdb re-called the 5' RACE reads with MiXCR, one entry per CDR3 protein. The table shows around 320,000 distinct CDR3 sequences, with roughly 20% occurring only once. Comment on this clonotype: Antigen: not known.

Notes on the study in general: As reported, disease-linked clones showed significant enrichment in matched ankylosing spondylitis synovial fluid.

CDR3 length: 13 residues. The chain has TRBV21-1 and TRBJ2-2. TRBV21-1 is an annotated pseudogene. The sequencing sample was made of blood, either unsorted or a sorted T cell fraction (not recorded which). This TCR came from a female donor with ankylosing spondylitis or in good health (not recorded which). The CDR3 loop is CASSKAGTGELFF. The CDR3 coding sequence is TGTGCCAGCAGCAAAGCGGGAACCGGGGAGCTGTTTTTT.